The 17 T cell receptor beta chains reported below all come from one sample, sequenced in a study of T cell repertoires in cytomegalovirus infection. TCRdb fed the reads into MiXCR, producing one record per CDR3 protein. The sample records 200,000 or so distinct CDR3 sequences, approximately 19% being singletons. Sequencing was performed on PBMCs. The receptors originated from a human donor in good health (CMV status not recorded). Some clones in this sample may be carry-over from other donors' samples.

In this sample, this clonotype turned up a few times. This chain links TRBV7-9 with TRBJ2-7; D possibly corresponds to TRBD2 (6 bases). Germline V lookup: CDR1 SEHNR, CDR2 FQNEAQ (reference sequence). There are 17 residues in the CDR3. Trimming cost V 3 bases and J 0 bases, with 18 bases left between them. This CDR3 is CASSLGTGGYSSYEQYF. DNA of the CDR3: TGTGCCAGCAGCTTGGGGACTGGCGGCTACAGCTCCTACGAGCAGTACTTC.

The V and J genes are TRBV5-1 and TRBJ2-3, with 15 bases that match TRBD2. Germline loops: CDR1 SGHRS, CDR2 YFSETQ. This CDR3 is built from 19 residues. Trimming cost V 3 bases and J 0 bases; bases outside gene matches: 8. The CDR3 DNA is TGCGCCAGCAGCTCCTTCGGACTAGCGGGGGGGCCTAGCACAGATACGCAGTATTTT. It encodes CASSSFGLAGGPSTDTQYF.

This chain connects TRBV2 to TRBJ2-5; D possibly uses TRBD1 or TRBD2 (5 bases each). CDR1 is SNHLY, CDR2 FYNNEI, per germline. Trimming removed 6 bases at V and 3 bases at J, with 17 bases between. This CDR3 is 15 amino acids long. The DNA for the CDR3 is TGTGCCAGCAGAGAGCCGGGACGGTTAAAAGAGACCCAGTACTTC. Translated: CASREPGRLKETQYF.

The genes are TRBV27 and TRBJ2-7; D may be TRBD1 (6 bases). Germline V gene data show CDR1 as MNHEY and CDR2 as SMNVEV (reference sequence). The CDR3 loop spans 15 amino acids. Between the trimmed V and J ends, which lost 4 bases and 5 bases, there was a span of 18 bases. The CDR3 region has the DNA TGTGCCAGCAGTTCCCCGATACAGGGAGACCACGAGCAGTACTTC. Residues: CASSSPIQGDHEQYF.

This clonotype was seen a handful of times. The chain employs TRBV15 and TRBJ1-2; 7 nucleotides match TRBD1. Germline V lookup: CDR1 LNHNV, CDR2 YYDKDF (reference sequence). The CDR3 has 14 amino acids. Trimming took 0 bases from V and 5 from J; bases not matched to a gene: 3. CDR3 nucleotide sequence: TGTGCCACCAGCAGAGAAACACAGGGGTATGGCTACACCTTC. It is translated as CATSRETQGYGYTF.

The V and J genes are TRBV28 and TRBJ2-2, with 7 bases matching TRBD2. This CDR3 is built from 14 residues. Germline CDR1 and CDR2: MDHEN and SYDVKM. The ends lost 6 bases at V and 2 bases at J; junction bases unmatched: 3. The CDR3 reads CASSRTRNTGELFF. Here the CDR3 DNA reads TGTGCCAGCAGCCGGACTAGAAACACCGGGGAGCTGTTTTTT.

This clonotype has a count of ten or more. The chain is built from TRBV7-6 and TRBJ2-2; TRBD2 matches at 7 bases. J gave up 7 bases and V 5 bases, and 4 bases lay outside the gene matches. Germline V CDR1 and CDR2: SGHVS, FNYEAQ. CDR3 length: 13 residues. The CDR3 loop reads CASSLTSVGELFF. CDR3 DNA: TGTGCCAGCAGCCTTACTAGCGTCGGGGAGCTGTTTTTT.

This clonotype was recorded a few times. The chain couples TRBV2 to TRBJ2-2, with 11 positions matching TRBD1. Germline CDR1 SNHLY, CDR2 FYNNEI. The CDR3 has 14 amino acids. J lost 4 bases, V lost 7 bases, and 2 bases had no gene match. Here the CDR3 reads CASTGQGVTGELFF. CDR3 bases: TGTGCCAGCACGGGACAGGGGGTCACCGGGGAGCTGTTTTTT.

This clonotype occurred a few times. The CDR3 here is CASSQDPVNVGGHRPNEQFF. The DNA of the CDR3 is TGCGCCAGCAGCCAAGATCCTGTAAATGTAGGCGGACACCGTCCTAATGAGCAGTTCTTC. This chain links TRBV4-3 with TRBJ2-1, with a tentative D call TRBD1 (5 bases). CDR3 size: 20 residues. Looked up from germline, CDR1 is LGHNA and CDR2 is YSLEER. Trimming took 0 bases from V and 7 from J, leaving 28 bases between them.

This clonotype appeared a few times. This chain joins TRBV2 and TRBJ1-1; 7 positions agree with TRBD1. The germline V gene has CDR1 SNHLY and CDR2 FYNNEI. The CDR3 spans 15 residues. The junction had 11 bases not matched to a gene; V was cut back by 5 bases and J by 5 bases. This CDR3 reads CASSPNRGFGTEAFF. The CDR3 DNA reads as TGTGCCAGCAGTCCCAACAGGGGCTTTGGGACTGAAGCTTTCTTT.

This clonotype was counted only a few times. The gene calls are TRBV20-1 and TRBJ2-1; D is undetermined. The length of the CDR3 is 15 residues. Trimming stripped 5 bases from V and 5 bases from J, with 19 bases between. Germline assignment: CDR1 DFQATT and CDR2 SNEGSKA (reference sequence). CDR3 in DNA: TGCAGTGCTCGTCATAGTCTATTACCGAACAATGAGCAGTTCTTC. It translates to CSARHSLLPNNEQFF.

V gene TRBV7-6 combines with J gene TRBJ1-1; D ambiguous. The germline CDR1 and CDR2 sequences are SGHVS and FNYEAQ. The CDR3 runs to 16 residues. V lost 1 base and J 0 bases, leaving 12 bases between the germline ends. CDR3 loop: CASSLGSGALNTEAFF. CDR3 nucleotide sequence: TGTGCCAGCAGCTTAGGATCCGGAGCGTTGAACACTGAAGCTTTCTTT. The whole variable domain, filled in from reference TRBV7-6 and TRBJ1-1, reads GAGVSQSPRYKVTKRGQDVALRCDPISGHVSLYWYRQALGQGPEFLTYFNYEAQQDKSGLPNDRFSAERPEGSISTLTIQRTEQRDSAMYRCASSLGSGALNTEAFFGQGTRLTVV.

V usage is TRBV9 and J usage is TRBJ2-3, with D possibly being TRBD2 (5 bases). The CDR3 length is 16 residues. Germline V gene data show CDR1 as SGDLS and CDR2 as YYNGEE. Trimming removed 0 bases at V and 5 bases at J, with 16 bases between. DNA of the CDR3: TGTGCCAGCAGCGTAGCTACCTGGGAAGGGAGAGATACGCAGTATTTT. Translation: CASSVATWEGRDTQYF.

This clonotype was counted only a few times. The gene calls are TRBV7-9 and TRBJ2-1, with 12 bases lining up with TRBD2. The CDR3 spans 15 residues. Germline V gives CDR1 SEHNR, CDR2 FQNEAQ (reference sequence). Losses at the gene ends were 3 bases for V and 6 bases for J; bases not matched to a gene: 3. The CDR3, as DNA: TGTGCCAGCAGCTTGCTAGCGGGGGGGGTCAATGAGCAGTTCTTC. Amino acids: CASSLLAGGVNEQFF.

The chain has TRBV9 and TRBJ1-1, with TRBD1 matching 7 bases. Germline V gene sequence: CDR1 SGDLS, CDR2 YYNGEE. The trim removed 5 bases at V and 4 bases at J, leaving 11 bases unmatched. There are 15 residues in the CDR3. CDR3 DNA: TGTGCCAGCAGTTTCTCGGGACAGAGCTCCACTGAAGCTTTCTTT. This encodes CASSFSGQSSTEAFF.

The CDR3 reads CASTPRGRGGTQYF. The CDR3 DNA follows: TGTGCCAGCACCCCCCGCGGCCGTGGGGGTACGCAGTATTTT. V and J are TRBV6-2 or TRBV6-3 and TRBJ2-3, with D tentatively TRBD1 or TRBD2 (5 bases each). Looked up from germline, CDR1 is MNHEY and CDR2 is SVGEGT. CDR3 length: 14 residues. Deletions cut 7 bases from V and 8 bases from J, with 19 bases between.

The chain uses TRBV12-3 or TRBV12-4 and TRBJ1-4; D is possibly TRBD1 (5 bases). The CDR3 has 13 amino acids. With 6 bases removed from V and 4 bases from J, the gap between germline ends came to 9 bases. The CDR3 here is CASSDSSNEKLFF. CDR3 DNA: TGTGCCAGCAGCGACAGCAGTAATGAAAAACTGTTTTTT.